The rows below give T cell receptor beta chains drawn from one sample of a study of T cells expressing NK-cell markers. From the 5' RACE reads, TCRdb lists one entry per CDR3 protein and no DNA. The listing contains about 380,000 distinct CDR3 sequences. The specimen was blood T cells: a sorted CD56 or NKG2C T cell subset, CD4+ or CD8+ T cells, or bulk PBMC T cells (not recorded which). The origin of the receptors is a man aged 18 to 69 in good health. CDR3s include the opening cysteine and the closing phenylalanine or tryptophan. The order of the fields is V gene, J gene, CDR3 protein.

TRBV3-1	TRBJ2-7	CASSQARHNYEQYF
TRBV12-3/TRBV12-4	TRBJ1-1	CASSLMRGLDAEAFF
TRBV7-9	TRBJ1-5	CASSATGTNQPQHF
TRBV3-1	TRBJ1-1	CASSQGFIEAFF
TRBV7-9	TRBJ1-1	CASSLASEGTEAFF
TRBV5-1	TRBJ1-2	CASNLESSGGGYTF
TRBV19	TRBJ1-1	CASSTAGTLYTEAFF
TRBV11-1	TRBJ2-3	CASSSRGAGADTQYF
TRBV27	TRBJ1-1	CASTTWRGRNTEAFF
TRBV2	TRBJ2-5	CARGGERPFPQETQYF
TRBV20-1	TRBJ2-6	CSARPRQGLSSGANVLTF
TRBV5-1	TRBJ2-6	CASSFKGPSGANVLTF
TRBV6-5	TRBJ2-3	CASSYAGQRGDTQYF
TRBV6-1	TRBJ1-1	CATTDRGNTEAFF